This T cell receptor (beta chain) appears in the sequencing data of a study of T cells after posttransplantation cyclophosphamide. Controls had myeloablative marrow grafts with methotrexate and calcineurin inhibitor, sampled at 1 year. The germline V gene encodes CDR1 MDHEN and CDR2 SYDVKM. CDR3 length: 14 amino acids. The J segment lost 1 base and the V segment lost 6 bases, leaving 2 bases of the junction unmatched. Produced via immunoSEQ multiplex PCR; TCRdb's table is partial and in-frame only. The data contain 15,000 to 18,000 clones, roughly 84% of them singletons. The sequence was collected from a young adult male patient who received an allogeneic stem cell transplant from a related donor, was CMV-positive, and had no GVHD. Part of the T cells may come from the graft donor. The input for sequencing was PBMCs, taken approximately 370 days after allogeneic stem cell transplant with calcineurin inhibitor and methotrexate. The chain carries TRBV28 and TRBJ1-5; 8 positions agree with TRBD1. CDR3 coding DNA: TGTGCCAGCAGCCGGACAGGGAGCAATCAGCCCCAGCATTTT. It is translated as CASSRTGSNQPQHF.